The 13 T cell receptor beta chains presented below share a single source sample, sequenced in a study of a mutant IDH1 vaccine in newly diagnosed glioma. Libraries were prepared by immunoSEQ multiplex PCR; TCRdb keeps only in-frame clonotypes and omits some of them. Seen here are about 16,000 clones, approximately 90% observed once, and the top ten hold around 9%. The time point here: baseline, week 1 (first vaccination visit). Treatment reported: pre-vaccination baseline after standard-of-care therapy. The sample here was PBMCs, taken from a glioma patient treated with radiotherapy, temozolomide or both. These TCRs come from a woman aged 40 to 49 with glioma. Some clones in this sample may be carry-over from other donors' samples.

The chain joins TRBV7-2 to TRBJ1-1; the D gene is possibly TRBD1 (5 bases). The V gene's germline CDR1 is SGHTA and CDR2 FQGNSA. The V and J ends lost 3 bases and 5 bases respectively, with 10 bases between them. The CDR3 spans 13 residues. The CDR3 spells CASSLGLPTEAFF. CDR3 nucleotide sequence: TGTGCCAGCAGCTTGGGACTTCCTACTGAAGCTTTCTTT.

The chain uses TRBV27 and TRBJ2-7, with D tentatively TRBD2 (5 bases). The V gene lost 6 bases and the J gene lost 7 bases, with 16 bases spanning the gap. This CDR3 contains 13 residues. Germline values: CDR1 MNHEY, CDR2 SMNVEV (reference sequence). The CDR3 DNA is TGTGCCAGCAGCCCATGGAGGTCGGGGGAGCAGTACTTC. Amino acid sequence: CASSPWRSGEQYF.

The CDR3 DNA reads TGTGCCAGCGCCTTTGGGGGGATTCAGTACTTC. It specifies CASAFGGIQYF. This chain connects TRBV6-5 to TRBJ2-4; tentative D call: TRBD2 (6 bases). The germline V gene encodes CDR1 MNHEY and CDR2 SVGAGI. With 8 bases removed from V and 10 bases from J, the gap between germline ends came to 12 bases. CDR3 length equals 11 residues.

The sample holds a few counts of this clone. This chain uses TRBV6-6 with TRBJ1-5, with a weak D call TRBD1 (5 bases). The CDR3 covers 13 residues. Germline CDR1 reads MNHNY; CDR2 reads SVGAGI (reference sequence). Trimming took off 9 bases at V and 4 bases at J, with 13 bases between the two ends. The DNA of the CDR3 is TGTGCCAGTGAATGGGGGAGGAATCAGCCCCAGCATTTT. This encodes CASEWGRNQPQHF.

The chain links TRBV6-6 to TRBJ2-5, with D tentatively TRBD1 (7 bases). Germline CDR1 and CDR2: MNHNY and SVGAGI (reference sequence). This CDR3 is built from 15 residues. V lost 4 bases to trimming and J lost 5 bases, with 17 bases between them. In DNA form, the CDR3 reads TGTGCCAGCAGTTCGTCCAGGGGGGTTCGGGAGACCCAGTACTTC. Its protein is CASSSSRGVRETQYF.

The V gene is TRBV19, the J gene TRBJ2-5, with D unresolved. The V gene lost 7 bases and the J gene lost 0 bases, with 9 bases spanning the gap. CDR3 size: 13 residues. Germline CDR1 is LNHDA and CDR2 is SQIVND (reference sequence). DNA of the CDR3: TGTGCCAGTACCGACACCGACCAAGAGACCCAGTACTTC. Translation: CASTDTDQETQYF.

CDR3 in amino acids: CASSPTDGYNEQFF. The CDR3 coding sequence is TGTGCCAGCTCACCAACGGACGGATACAATGAGCAGTTCTTC. J is TRBJ2-1 and V is TRBV18, with unresolved D. Germline V lookup: CDR1 KGHSH, CDR2 LQKENI. Trimming took 2 bases from V and 4 from J, leaving 9 bases between them. The CDR3 is made up of 14 amino acids.

CDR3 protein: CASSIAGHYGYTF. The CDR3 DNA reads TGTGCCAGTAGTATAGCCGGTCACTATGGCTACACCTTC. V gene TRBV19 combines with J gene TRBJ1-2; D is unclear. V was shortened by 1 base and J by 3 bases, with 6 bases between the two germline ends. This CDR3 spans 13 amino acids. The V gene's germline CDR1 is LNHDA and CDR2 SQIVND (reference sequence). Variable domain in full (rest from reference TRBV19 and TRBJ1-2): DGGITQSPKYLFRKEGQNVTLSCEQNLNHDAMYWYRQDPGQGLRLIYYSQIVNDFQKGDIAEGYSVSREKKESFPLTVTSAQKNPTAFYLCASSIAGHYGYTFGSGTRLTVV.

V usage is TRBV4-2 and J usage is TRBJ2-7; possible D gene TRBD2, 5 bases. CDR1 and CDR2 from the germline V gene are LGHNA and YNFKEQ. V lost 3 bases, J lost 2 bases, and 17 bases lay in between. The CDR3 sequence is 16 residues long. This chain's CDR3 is CASSHPGEGLTYEQYF. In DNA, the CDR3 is TGTGCCAGCAGCCACCCCGGAGAGGGTCTGACCTACGAGCAGTACTTC.

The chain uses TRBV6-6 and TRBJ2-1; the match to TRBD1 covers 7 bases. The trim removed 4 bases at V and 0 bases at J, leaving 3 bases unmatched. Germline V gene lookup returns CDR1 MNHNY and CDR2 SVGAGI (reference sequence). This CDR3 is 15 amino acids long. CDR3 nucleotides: TGTGCCAGCAGTTTGGGGACAGCCTCCTACAATGAGCAGTTCTTC. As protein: CASSLGTASYNEQFF.

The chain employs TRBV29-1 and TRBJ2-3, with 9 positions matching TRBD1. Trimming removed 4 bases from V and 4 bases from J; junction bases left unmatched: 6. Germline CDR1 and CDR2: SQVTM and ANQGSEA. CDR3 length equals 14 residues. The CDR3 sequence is CSVAGTGLSDTQYF. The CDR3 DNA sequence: TGCAGCGTTGCCGGGACAGGGCTTTCAGATACGCAGTATTTT.

CDR3 bases: TGTGCCAGCAGTGTATTGCCGGGACAGGGGGCCCGGGAGCAGTACTTC. Amino acid sequence: CASSVLPGQGAREQYF. The rearrangement uses TRBV6-1 and TRBJ2-7; 12 bases fit TRBD1. CDR1 MNHNS and CDR2 SASEGT come from the germline V gene. The length of the CDR3 is 16 residues. Unmatched junction bases numbered 11, after V lost 4 bases and J lost 7 bases.

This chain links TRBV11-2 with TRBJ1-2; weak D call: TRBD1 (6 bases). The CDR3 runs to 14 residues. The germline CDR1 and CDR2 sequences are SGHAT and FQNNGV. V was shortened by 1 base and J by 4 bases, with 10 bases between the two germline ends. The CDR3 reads CASSLVQGGYGYTF. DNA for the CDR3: TGTGCCAGCAGCTTAGTACAGGGAGGCTATGGCTACACCTTC.